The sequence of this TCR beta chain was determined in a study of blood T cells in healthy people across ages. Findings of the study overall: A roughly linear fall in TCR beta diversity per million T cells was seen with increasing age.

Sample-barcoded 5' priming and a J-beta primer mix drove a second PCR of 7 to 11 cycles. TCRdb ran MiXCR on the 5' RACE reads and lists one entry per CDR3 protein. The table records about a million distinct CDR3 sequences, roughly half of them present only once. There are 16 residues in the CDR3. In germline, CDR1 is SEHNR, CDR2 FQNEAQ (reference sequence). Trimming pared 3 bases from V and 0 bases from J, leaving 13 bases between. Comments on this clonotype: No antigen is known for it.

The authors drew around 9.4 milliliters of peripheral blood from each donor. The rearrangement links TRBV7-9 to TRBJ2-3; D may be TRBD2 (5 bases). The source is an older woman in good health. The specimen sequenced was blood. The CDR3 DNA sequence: TGTGCCAGCAGCTTCCGGACTTTCTCTAGCACAGATACGCAGTATTTT. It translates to CASSFRTFSSTDTQYF.